The rows below give T cell receptor beta chains drawn from one sample of a study of blood T cell repertoires in COVID-19. TCRdb's table, derived via immunoSEQ multiplex PCR, lists solely in-frame clones and lacks some. The table records around 190,000 clones, approximately 86% of them present only once. Material for sequencing was PBMCs or T cells enriched from blood (not recorded which). The receptors come from a woman aged 40 to 55 in a cohort exposed to, infected with or recovered from COVID-19 (not recorded which). Each CDR3 is given with its conserved first and last residue. A D gene is named only where the DNA matches it firmly. Rows may omit the clone size; those that give it use once, few, many or a size class.

TRBV28	-	TRBJ2-7	-	CASSPRQPEQYF	TGTGCCAGCAGTCCAAGACAGCCTGAGCAGTACTTC
TRBV7-9	-	TRBJ1-2	once	CASSLSGTNYGYTF	TGTGCCAGCAGCTTAAGCGGCACTAACTATGGCTACACCTTC
TRBV19	-	TRBJ1-5	-	CASSIDRRGNQPQHF	TGTGCCAGTAGTATAGACCGGAGAGGCAATCAGCCCCAGCATTTT
TRBV7-8	TRBD1	TRBJ2-5	-	CASRHRGQLQETQYF	TGTGCCAGCCGACACAGGGGACAGCTACAAGAGACCCAGTACTTC
TRBV9	TRBD1	TRBJ2-7	-	CASSPRDRYYEQYF	TGTGCCAGCAGCCCCCGGGACAGATATTACGAGCAGTACTTC
TRBV27	-	TRBJ1-2	-	CASSPFWGDENGYTF	TGTGCCAGCAGTCCCTTTTGGGGGGATGAGAATGGCTACACCTTC
TRBV7-8	-	TRBJ2-1	-	CASSERRGPSYNEQFF	TGTGCCAGCAGCGAACGGCGGGGCCCCTCCTACAATGAGCAGTTCTTC
TRBV21-1	-	TRBJ2-3	-	CASLSPDTQYF	TGTGCCAGCTTATCTCCAGATACGCAGTATTTT
TRBV3-1/TRBV3-2	TRBD2	TRBJ2-7	-	CASSGLAGYEQYF	TGTGCCAGCTCCGGACTAGCGGGCTACGAGCAGTACTTC
TRBV10-2	-	TRBJ1-1	-	CASRDILNLAEAFF	TGCGCCAGCAGGGACATCCTGAACCTCGCTGAAGCTTTCTTT
TRBV5-4	TRBD1	TRBJ1-2	-	CASSRPGTGMTAGYTF	TGTGCCAGCAGCCGTCCCGGGACAGGGATGACGGCTGGCTACACCTTC
TRBV4-3	TRBD2	TRBJ2-4	-	CASSQTVGGRARLAKNIQYF	TGCGCCAGCAGCCAAACCGTCGGCGGGAGGGCGAGACTAGCCAAAAACATTCAGTACTTC
TRBV5-4	TRBD1	TRBJ1-2	-	CASSSDRGYGYTF	TGTGCCAGCAGCTCTGACAGGGGCTATGGCTACACCTTC
TRBV6-6	TRBD2	TRBJ2-1	-	CASSPRGLAGEGLRNEQFF	TGTGCCAGCAGTCCTCGGGGACTAGCGGGAGAGGGGCTACGGAATGAGCAGTTCTTC
TRBV4-1	-	TRBJ1-1	-	CASSLRGQSNTEAFF	TGCGCCAGCAGCCTCCGAGGACAGTCGAACACTGAAGCTTTCTTT
TRBV19	-	TRBJ2-7	-	CASSLSSGSYEQYF	TGTGCCAGTAGTCTCTCCAGCGGATCCTACGAGCAGTACTTC
TRBV28	-	TRBJ1-2	-	CASSASGELGYGYTF	TGTGCCAGCAGTGCCTCCGGGGAGCTAGGTTATGGCTACACCTTC
TRBV4-3	-	TRBJ2-7	-	CASSLNFQHGTYEQYF	TGCGCCAGCAGCCTCAATTTCCAACATGGTACCTACGAGCAGTACTTC
TRBV4-1	-	TRBJ2-7	few	CASSQDRGSYEQYF	TGCGCCAGCAGCCAAGATAGGGGGTCCTACGAGCAGTACTTC
TRBV10-1	TRBD2	TRBJ2-1	-	CASSEFGLAGYNEQFF	TGCGCCAGCAGTGAGTTCGGCCTAGCGGGCTACAATGAGCAGTTCTTC
TRBV9	TRBD2	TRBJ2-5	-	CASSASGRADETQYF	TGTGCCAGCAGCGCTAGCGGGAGGGCCGACGAGACCCAGTACTTC
TRBV19	-	TRBJ1-2	-	CASSSQGLDYGYTF	TGTGCCAGTAGTTCACAGGGCTTAGACTATGGCTACACCTTC
TRBV6-2/TRBV6-3	TRBD2	TRBJ2-1	-	CASSYYRATSGRNEQFF	TGTGCCAGCAGTTACTATAGGGCTACTAGCGGGAGAAATGAGCAGTTCTTC
TRBV19	-	TRBJ2-1	-	CASSMEARTYNEQFF	TGTGCCAGTAGTATGGAAGCGAGGACCTACAATGAGCAGTTCTTC
TRBV11-2	-	TRBJ2-2	-	CASSRQQNTGELFF	TGTGCCAGCAGCCGACAGCAGAACACCGGGGAGCTGTTTTTT
TRBV11-2	-	TRBJ1-1	-	CASSFFGSGDMNTEAFF	TGTGCCAGCAGCTTTTTTGGGTCAGGGGATATGAACACTGAAGCTTTCTTT
TRBV5-5	-	TRBJ1-6	-	CASSFRGYNSPLHF	TGTGCCAGCAGCTTCAGGGGCTATAATTCACCCCTCCACTTT
TRBV10-1	TRBD1	TRBJ2-6	-	CASSEDRAGANVLTF	TGCGCCAGCAGTGAGGACAGGGCTGGGGCCAACGTCCTGACTTTC
TRBV11-2	-	TRBJ1-2	few	CASSLEFGGQSYGYTF	TGTGCCAGCAGCTTAGAGTTTGGAGGACAGTCCTATGGCTACACCTTC
TRBV5-6	TRBD2	TRBJ2-7	-	CASSLGVTSGRRYEQYF	TGTGCCAGCAGCTTGGGGGTTACTAGCGGGAGACGCTACGAGCAGTACTTC
TRBV7-9	-	TRBJ1-2	once	CASSLGAGYGYTF	TGTGCCAGCAGCTTGGGGGCGGGCTATGGCTACACCTTC
TRBV6-4	TRBD2	TRBJ2-1	many	CASSDSTSGDYNEQFF	TGTGCCAGCAGTGACTCGACTAGCGGAGACTACAATGAGCAGTTCTTC
TRBV5-6	-	TRBJ1-6	few	CASSWGRPGRSPLHF	TGTGCCAGCAGCTGGGGTAGACCAGGGCGGTCACCCCTCCACTTT
TRBV29-1	-	TRBJ1-1	-	CSVAKDYMNTEAFF	TGCAGCGTTGCTAAGGACTACATGAACACTGAAGCTTTCTTT
TRBV10-3	TRBD1	TRBJ1-5	-	CAIGDSLNQPQHF	TGTGCCATCGGGGACAGCCTCAATCAGCCCCAGCATTTT
TRBV10-3	TRBD1	TRBJ1-2	-	CASFPGTGNEHGYTF	TGTGCCTCCTTCCCCGGGACAGGGAATGAGCATGGCTACACCTTC
TRBV3-1/TRBV3-2	TRBD1	TRBJ2-7	-	CASSLGTGAYEQYF	TGTGCCAGCAGCCTCGGGACAGGGGCCTACGAGCAGTACTTC
TRBV24-1	TRBD2	TRBJ2-2	-	CATSDPAGGSTGELFF	TGTGCCACCAGTGACCCAGCGGGGGGTTCAACCGGGGAGCTGTTTTTT
TRBV5-1	-	TRBJ2-5	-	CASSLGQRETQYF	TGCGCCAGCAGCCTCGGACAGAGAGAGACCCAGTACTTC
TRBV6-5	-	TRBJ2-4	-	CASTPDRLAKNIQYF	TGTGCCAGCACCCCGGACAGATTAGCCAAAAACATTCAGTACTTC
TRBV19	TRBD2	TRBJ2-1	-	CASSHRTSGDEQFF	TGTGCCAGTAGTCATCGGACTAGCGGCGATGAGCAGTTCTTC
TRBV27	-	TRBJ1-1	-	CASSQGTEAFF	TGTGCCAGCAGTCAGGGCACTGAAGCTTTCTTT
TRBV10-1	TRBD1	TRBJ2-7	once	CASLPSDRVEQYF	TGCGCCAGCCTCCCTTCCGACAGGGTCGAGCAGTACTTC
TRBV7-8	-	TRBJ2-3	-	CASSLAEATDTQYF	TGTGCCAGCAGCTTAGCCGAGGCAACAGATACGCAGTATTTT
TRBV20-1	-	TRBJ1-4	-	CSARGDEKLFF	TGCAGTGCTCGGGGAGATGAAAAACTGTTTTTT
TRBV15	TRBD2	TRBJ2-7	few	CATSREGTSGRHEQYF	TGTGCCACCAGCAGAGAAGGGACTAGCGGGAGACACGAGCAGTACTTC
TRBV24-1	TRBD2	TRBJ2-1	once	CATSGPNQLAPGGYNEQFF	TGTGCCACCAGTGGTCCCAACCAGCTAGCGCCGGGGGGATACAATGAGCAGTTCTTC
TRBV7-9	-	TRBJ2-7	-	CASSPQVGGGEQYF	TGTGCCAGCAGCCCCCAAGTGGGAGGAGGTGAGCAGTACTTC
TRBV6-1	TRBD1	TRBJ2-7	once	CASSEPDNPQGQRPYEQYF	TGTGCCAGCAGTGAACCTGACAATCCCCAGGGACAGAGACCCTACGAGCAGTACTTC
TRBV7-9	TRBD1	TRBJ2-4	-	CASSDKGQGKAKNIQYF	TGTGCCAGCAGCGATAAGGGACAGGGCAAAGCCAAAAACATTCAGTACTTC
TRBV3-1/TRBV3-2	TRBD2	TRBJ2-1	few	CASSQDLAGGNNEQFF	TGTGCCAGCAGCCAAGATCTAGCGGGAGGTAACAATGAGCAGTTCTTC
TRBV11-3	-	TRBJ1-1	-	CASSGHSAMNTEAFF	TGTGCCAGCAGCGGACACAGTGCCATGAACACTGAAGCTTTCTTT